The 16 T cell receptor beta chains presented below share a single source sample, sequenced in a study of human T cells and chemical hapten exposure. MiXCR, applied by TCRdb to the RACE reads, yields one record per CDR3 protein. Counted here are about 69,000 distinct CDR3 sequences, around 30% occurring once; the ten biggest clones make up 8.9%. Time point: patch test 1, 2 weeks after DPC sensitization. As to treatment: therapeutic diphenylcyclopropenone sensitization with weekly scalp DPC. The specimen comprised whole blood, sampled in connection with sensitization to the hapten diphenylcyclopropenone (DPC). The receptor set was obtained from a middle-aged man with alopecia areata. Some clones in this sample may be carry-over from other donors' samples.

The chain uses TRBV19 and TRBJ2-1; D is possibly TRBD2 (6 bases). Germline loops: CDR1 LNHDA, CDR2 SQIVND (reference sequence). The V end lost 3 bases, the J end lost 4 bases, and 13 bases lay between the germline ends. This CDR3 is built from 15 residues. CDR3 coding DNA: TGTGCCAGTAGTATCGGGGGACTGGATTACAATGAGCAGTTCTTC. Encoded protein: CASSIGGLDYNEQFF.

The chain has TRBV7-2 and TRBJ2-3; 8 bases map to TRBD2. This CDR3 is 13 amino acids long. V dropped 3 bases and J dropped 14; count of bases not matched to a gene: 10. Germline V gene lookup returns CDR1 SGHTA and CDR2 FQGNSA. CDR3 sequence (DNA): TGTGCCAGCAGCTTGGACGGGAGGGACTCAGGGTATTTT. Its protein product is CASSLDGRDSGYF.

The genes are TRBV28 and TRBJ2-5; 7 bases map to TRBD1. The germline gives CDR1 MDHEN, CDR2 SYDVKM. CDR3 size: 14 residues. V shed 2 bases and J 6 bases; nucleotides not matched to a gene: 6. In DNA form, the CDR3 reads TGTGCCAGCAGTTTAGACAGGGTTATGAAGACCCAGTACTTC. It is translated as CASSLDRVMKTQYF.

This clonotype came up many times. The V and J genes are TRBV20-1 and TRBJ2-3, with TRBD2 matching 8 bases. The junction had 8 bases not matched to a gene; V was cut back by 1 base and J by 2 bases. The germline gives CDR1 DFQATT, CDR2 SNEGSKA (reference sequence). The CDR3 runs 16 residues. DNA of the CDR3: TGCAGTGCTAGAGTGAAACTAGCGGTCCTCACAGATACGCAGTATTTT. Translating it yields CSARVKLAVLTDTQYF.

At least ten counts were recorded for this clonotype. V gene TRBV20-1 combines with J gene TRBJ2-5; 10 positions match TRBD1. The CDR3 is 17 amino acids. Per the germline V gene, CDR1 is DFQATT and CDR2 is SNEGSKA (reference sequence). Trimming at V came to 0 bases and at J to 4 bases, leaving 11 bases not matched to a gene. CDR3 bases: TGCAGTGCTAGAGATGCCCCCGGGACAGGGGTTCGAGAGACCCAGTACTTC. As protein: CSARDAPGTGVRETQYF.

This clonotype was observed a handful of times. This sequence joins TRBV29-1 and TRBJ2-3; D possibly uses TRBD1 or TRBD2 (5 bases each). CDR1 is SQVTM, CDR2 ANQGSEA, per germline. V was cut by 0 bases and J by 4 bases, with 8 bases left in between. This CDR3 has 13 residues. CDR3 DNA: TGCAGCGTTGAAGATGGGGGTGCAGATACGCAGTATTTT. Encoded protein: CSVEDGGADTQYF.

DNA of the CDR3: TGTGCCAGCAGCTCGGGGGACAATCTGGACATTCAGTACTTC. Translation gives CASSSGDNLDIQYF. The V call is TRBV7-8, the J call TRBJ2-4; D could derive from TRBD1 or TRBD2 (6 bases each). CDR1 is SGHVS and CDR2 is FQNEAQ in the germline V gene. The CDR3 consists of 14 residues. Trimming stripped 4 bases from V and 8 bases from J, with 15 bases between. Combining the CDR3 with reference TRBV7-8 and TRBJ2-4 gives the whole variable domain GAGVSQSPRYKVAKRGQDVALRCDPISGHVSLFWYQQALGQGPEFLTYFQNEAQLDKSGLPSDRFFAERPEGSVSTLKIQRTQQEDSAVYLCASSSGDNLDIQYFGAGTRLSVL.

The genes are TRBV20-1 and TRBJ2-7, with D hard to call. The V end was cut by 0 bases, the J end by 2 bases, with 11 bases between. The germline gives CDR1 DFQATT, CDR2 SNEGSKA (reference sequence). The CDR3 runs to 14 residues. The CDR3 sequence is CSARDDTEAYEQYF. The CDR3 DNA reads TGCAGTGCTAGAGATGACACAGAAGCCTACGAGCAGTACTTC.

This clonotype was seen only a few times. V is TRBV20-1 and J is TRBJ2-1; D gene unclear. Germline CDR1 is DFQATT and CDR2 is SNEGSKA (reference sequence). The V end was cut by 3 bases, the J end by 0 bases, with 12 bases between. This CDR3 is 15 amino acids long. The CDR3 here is CSASNPTHSYNEQFF. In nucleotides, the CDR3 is TGCAGTGCTAGCAACCCGACTCACTCCTACAATGAGCAGTTCTTC.

CDR3 sequence (DNA): TGTGCCAGCAGCCAAGTTGGAGGTGCGAACACCGGGGAGCTGTTTTTT. Residues: CASSQVGGANTGELFF. The chain carries TRBV3-1 and TRBJ2-2, with D tentatively TRBD2 (5 bases). The V end was cut by 1 base, the J end by 0 bases, with 9 bases between. The germline gives CDR1 LGHDT, CDR2 YNNKEL (reference sequence). CDR3 size: 16 residues. Variable domain in full (rest from reference TRBV3-1 and TRBJ2-2): DTAVSQTPKYLVTQMGNDKSIKCEQNLGHDTMYWYKQDSKKFLKIMFSYNNKELIINETVPNRFSPKSPDKAHLNLHINSLELGDSAVYFCASSQVGGANTGELFFGEGSRLTVL.

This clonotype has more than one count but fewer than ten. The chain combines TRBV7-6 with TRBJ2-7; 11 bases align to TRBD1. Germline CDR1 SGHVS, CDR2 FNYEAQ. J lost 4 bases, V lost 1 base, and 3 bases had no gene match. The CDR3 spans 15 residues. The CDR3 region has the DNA TGTGCCAGCAGCTTAGGGACAGGGGGCTCGTACGAGCAGTACTTC. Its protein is CASSLGTGGSYEQYF.

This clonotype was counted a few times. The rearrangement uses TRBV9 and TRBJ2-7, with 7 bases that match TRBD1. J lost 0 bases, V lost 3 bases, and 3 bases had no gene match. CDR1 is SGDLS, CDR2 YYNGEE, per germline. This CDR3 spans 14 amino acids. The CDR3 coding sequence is TGTGCCAGCAGCGCGGACAGGTACTCCTACGAGCAGTACTTC. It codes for CASSADRYSYEQYF.

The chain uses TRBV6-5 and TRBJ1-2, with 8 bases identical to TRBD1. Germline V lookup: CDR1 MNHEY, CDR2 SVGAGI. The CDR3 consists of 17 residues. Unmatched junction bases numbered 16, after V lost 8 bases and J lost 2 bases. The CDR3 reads CASAPLINDRGNYGYTF. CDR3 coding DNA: TGTGCCAGCGCTCCCCTCATTAACGACAGGGGCAACTATGGCTACACCTTC.

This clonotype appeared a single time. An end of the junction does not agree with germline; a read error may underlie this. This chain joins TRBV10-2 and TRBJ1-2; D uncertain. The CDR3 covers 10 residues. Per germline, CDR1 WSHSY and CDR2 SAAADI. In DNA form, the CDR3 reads TGCGCCAGCAGTGAGGGACCAATGCTATTC. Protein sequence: CASSEGPMLF.

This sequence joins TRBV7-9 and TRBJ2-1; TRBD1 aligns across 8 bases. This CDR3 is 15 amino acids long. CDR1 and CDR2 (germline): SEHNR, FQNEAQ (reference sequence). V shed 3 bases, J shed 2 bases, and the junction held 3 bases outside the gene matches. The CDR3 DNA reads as TGTGCCAGCAGCTTCCGACAGGGGACCTACAATGAGCAGTTCTTC. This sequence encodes CASSFRQGTYNEQFF.

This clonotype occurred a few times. CDR3 bases: TGTGCCAGCAGCTTAGACGGCCCGGGAGAGACCCAGTACTTC. This translates into CASSLDGPGETQYF. This chain links TRBV7-6 with TRBJ2-5; no reliable D call. Looked up from germline, CDR1 is SGHVS and CDR2 is FNYEAQ. The CDR3 sequence is 14 residues long. V was clipped by 1 base and J by 4 bases, with 10 bases between them.